The clone carrying this T cell receptor beta chain was seen repeatedly, ten times or more. What it recognizes is unknown. The library was built from roughly 400 ng RNA with molecular barcoded adaptors for alpha/delta and beta/gamma chains. One entry per CDR3 protein, called by TCRdb with MiXCR from the reads. This sample yields about 35,000 distinct CDR3 sequences, of which about 13% are seen a single time; 6% to 8% belongs to the top ten. These data belong to a study of read filtering for tumor transcriptome and immune sequencing. About the research overall: IR-seq gave about 3.5 to 10.27 million TCR reads per sample; RNA-seq gave about 80 to 1273.

General observations from the study: Without single-read clonotypes, shared clonotype proportions correlated more between IR-seq and RNA-seq.

V lost 6 bases and J lost 5, with 25 bases in between. CDR3 length: 17 residues. Germline V lookup: CDR1 KGHSH, CDR2 LQKENI. The source material was a population of CD138-negative cells sorted from bone marrow. The genes are TRBV18 and TRBJ1-2; the D is unclear. This receptor was taken from a donor at least 40 years old with multiple myeloma. The CDR3 here is CASSRQATSGRSYGYTF. The CDR3 DNA follows: TGTGCCAGCTCCCGCCAGGCCACAAGCGGGCGATCATATGGCTACACCTTC.